The rows below give T cell receptor beta chains drawn from one sample of a study of T cell repertoires in cytomegalovirus infection. TCRdb itself ran the reads through MiXCR, one entry per CDR3 protein. The sample contains some 200,000 distinct CDR3 sequences, around 40% of which appear only once. These receptors are not linked to any known antigen. Sample: CD8+ T cells from cultured PBMCs, taken from culture after CMV antigen stimulation. All receptors come from a human donor in good health (CMV status not recorded). Some clones in this sample may be carry-over from other donors' samples. The CDR3 runs from the conserved cysteine through the conserved F or W. Fields, in order: clone size, D gene, J gene, V gene, CDR3 protein, CDR3 DNA. The D gene is left open where the match is weak. Size is omitted from some rows. Given values are once, few, many or a class for expanded clones.

NA	NA	TRBJ2-1	TRBV2	CASSEAYGDEQFF	TGTGCCAGCAGTGAAGCCTATGGGGATGAGCAGTTCTTC
NA	NA	TRBJ1-5	TRBV20-1	CSARARRGAAQPQHF	TGCAGTGCTAGAGCCAGGAGGGGGGCTGCCCAGCCCCAGCATTTT
NA	TRBD1	TRBJ1-2	TRBV11-1	CASSLNRGGYTF	TGTGCCAGCAGCTTGAACAGGGGTGGCTACACCTTC
NA	NA	TRBJ2-1	TRBV11-3	CASSSQASAYNEQFF	TGTGCCAGCAGCAGCCAAGCTAGCGCCTACAATGAGCAGTTCTTC
few	TRBD2	TRBJ2-1	TRBV20-1	CSATLGSGRRDEQFF	TGCAGTGCTACTCTCGGGAGCGGGAGGCGGGATGAGCAGTTCTTC
NA	NA	TRBJ2-1	TRBV7-8	CASRRTIGGDEQFF	TGTGCCAGCCGAAGGACTATTGGTGGGGATGAGCAGTTCTTC
few	NA	TRBJ1-5	TRBV10-3	CAISEGQSNQPQHF	TGTGCCATCAGTGAGGGTCAGAGCAATCAGCCCCAGCATTTT
NA	NA	TRBJ1-1	TRBV4-1	CASSQDAAENTEAFF	TGCGCCAGCAGCCAAGACGCCGCGGAAAACACTGAAGCTTTCTTT
NA	TRBD2	TRBJ2-5	TRBV2	CASSGDGGAWETQYF	TGTGCCAGCAGTGGGGACGGGGGGGCCTGGGAGACCCAGTACTTC
NA	NA	TRBJ1-1	TRBV20-1	CSAKRLGSGTEAFF	TGCAGTGCTAAGAGATTAGGCAGCGGCACTGAAGCTTTCTTT
NA	NA	TRBJ1-4	TRBV27	CASSKVSTNEKLFF	TGTGCCAGCAGTAAGGTCTCAACTAATGAAAAACTGTTTTTT
NA	NA	TRBJ1-2	TRBV2	CASSGSHGGERRPGYGYTF	TGTGCCAGCAGTGGTTCCCATGGTGGGGAGAGGCGCCCAGGCTATGGCTACACCTTC
few	NA	TRBJ1-2	TRBV11-2	CASSSYKKWGNYGYTF	TGTGCCAGCAGCTCTTACAAAAAGTGGGGGAACTATGGCTACACCTTC
few	NA	TRBJ1-2	TRBV6-1	CASSPYRVGYTF	TGTGCCAGCAGTCCATACAGGGTTGGCTACACCTTC
NA	NA	TRBJ1-2	TRBV7-9	CASTPGGAVYGYTF	TGTGCCAGCACCCCGGGAGGGGCCGTCTATGGCTACACCTTC
NA	NA	TRBJ1-1	TRBV4-2	CATADGINSPNTEAFF	TGTGCCACCGCGGACGGGATAAACTCGCCGAACACTGAAGCTTTCTTT
NA	TRBD1	TRBJ2-7	TRBV7-6	CASSVRQGDSYEQYF	TGTGCCAGCAGCGTACGACAGGGGGACTCCTACGAGCAGTACTTC
NA	TRBD1	TRBJ2-2	TRBV9	CASSVGDRANGELFF	TGTGCCAGCAGCGTGGGGGACAGGGCTAACGGGGAGCTGTTTTTT
NA	NA	TRBJ2-3	TRBV28	CASSPDHRDTQYF	TGTGCCAGCAGTCCGGACCATCGAGATACGCAGTATTTT
NA	NA	TRBJ1-5	TRBV20-1	CSARDQVVVDLPQHF	TGCAGTGCTAGAGATCAAGTAGTGGTGGATCTGCCCCAGCATTTT
NA	TRBD2	TRBJ2-7	TRBV20-1	CSAQGLAGGYEQYF	TGCAGTGCCCAGGGACTAGCGGGGGGGTACGAGCAGTACTTC
NA	NA	TRBJ1-1	TRBV25-1	CASTEGNTEAFF	TGTGCCAGCACCGAAGGTAACACTGAAGCTTTCTTT
few	NA	TRBJ2-5	TRBV7-6	CASSLVLSMPGETQYF	TGTGCCAGCAGCTTAGTTCTTTCAATGCCAGGAGAGACCCAGTACTTC
few	NA	TRBJ2-4	TRBV7-7	CASSPAGRREIYIQYF	TGTGCCAGCAGCCCAGCCGGGCGCAGGGAGATTTACATTCAGTACTTC
NA	NA	TRBJ1-1	TRBV11-2	CASSLWGVAFF	TGTGCCAGCAGCTTATGGGGGGTCGCTTTCTTT
few	NA	TRBJ2-2	TRBV4-1	CASSHRGGELFF	TGCGCCAGCAGCCACCGAGGCGGGGAGCTGTTTTTT
few	NA	TRBJ2-5	TRBV7-6	CASSPRTGLAETQYF	TGTGCCAGCAGCCCGAGAACAGGGCTTGCGGAGACCCAGTACTTC
NA	TRBD2	TRBJ2-7	TRBV27	CASSFGTTYEQYF	TGTGCCAGCAGTTTCGGGACTACCTACGAGCAGTACTTC
NA	TRBD1	TRBJ2-1	TRBV4-1	CASSQASGTAYNEQFF	TGCGCCAGCAGCCAAGCCTCAGGGACAGCCTACAATGAGCAGTTCTTC
NA	TRBD2	TRBJ2-1	TRBV6-5	CASSYGGREQFF	TGTGCCAGCAGTTACGGCGGGAGAGAGCAGTTCTTC
NA	TRBD2	TRBJ2-3	TRBV10-3	CAISETSGGRDTQYF	TGTGCCATCAGTGAGACAAGCGGGGGAAGAGATACGCAGTATTTT
NA	NA	TRBJ2-1	TRBV7-6	CASSLVVDNNEQFF	TGTGCCAGCAGCTTAGTGGTGGACAACAATGAGCAGTTCTTC
many	TRBD2	TRBJ2-1	TRBV9	CASSVGSGGSVGQFF	TGTGCCAGCAGCGTAGGTAGCGGGGGTTCGGTCGGGCAGTTCTTC
NA	NA	TRBJ1-2	TRBV7-6	CATEGGNYGYTF	TGTGCTACAGAGGGGGGTAACTATGGCTACACCTTC
few	TRBD1	TRBJ1-1	TRBV7-6	CASSLTTGVVEAFF	TGTGCCAGCAGCTTAACCACAGGGGTGGTTGAAGCTTTCTTT
NA	NA	TRBJ2-3	TRBV27	CASSTTQGTADTQYF	TGTGCCAGCAGTACCACCCAGGGGACCGCAGATACGCAGTATTTT
NA	NA	TRBJ2-3	TRBV27	CASSLTWRDTQYF	TGTGCCAGCAGTCTAACCTGGCGGGATACGCAGTATTTT
NA	NA	TRBJ2-2	TRBV7-9	CASSFRGQLNTGELFF	TGTGCCAGCAGCTTCCGCGGACAGCTGAACACCGGGGAGCTGTTTTTT
NA	NA	TRBJ2-2	TRBV6-6	CASSYSHPTNTGELFF	TGTGCCAGCAGTTACTCCCACCCCACCAACACCGGGGAGCTGTTTTTT
few	NA	TRBJ2-4	TRBV28	CASSLGTALAKNIQYF	TGTGCCAGCAGTTTAGGGACCGCACTAGCCAAAAACATTCAGTACTTC
few	TRBD2	TRBJ2-1	TRBV9	CASSVAGLTNEQFF	TGTGCCAGCAGCGTAGCGGGACTAACCAATGAGCAGTTCTTC
NA	NA	TRBJ2-1	TRBV4-1	CASSLPGTSRSYNEQFF	TGCGCCAGCAGCCTACCCGGGACTTCCCGCTCCTACAATGAGCAGTTCTTC
few	TRBD2	TRBJ2-1	TRBV7-8	CASSPPRREGREQFF	TGTGCCAGCAGCCCCCCCCGGCGGGAGGGCCGGGAGCAGTTCTTC
once	TRBD1	TRBJ1-4	TRBV20-1	CSASDRGGEKLFF	TGCAGTGCTAGCGACAGGGGAGGTGAAAAACTGTTTTTT
NA	TRBD2	TRBJ2-1	TRBV7-8	CASSPGLGVDEQFF	TGTGCCAGCAGCCCGGGACTAGGGGTGGATGAGCAGTTCTTC
NA	NA	TRBJ2-7	TRBV24-1	CATSDAGESAYEQYF	TGTGCCACCAGTGATGCGGGTGAAAGCGCCTACGAGCAGTACTTC
NA	TRBD2	TRBJ2-1	TRBV5-1	CASSLVAGGSDEQFF	TGCGCCAGCAGCTTGGTAGCGGGAGGGAGCGATGAGCAGTTCTTC
NA	TRBD2	TRBJ2-1	TRBV6-5	CASRWSERGSSYNEQFF	TGTGCCAGCAGGTGGAGCGAGCGGGGGAGCTCCTACAATGAGCAGTTCTTC
NA	TRBD1	TRBJ1-2	TRBV7-9	CASSLRNQDRGILNYGYTF	TGTGCCAGCAGCTTAAGAAACCAGGACAGGGGGATTCTGAACTATGGCTACACCTTC
NA	NA	TRBJ2-1	TRBV20-1	CSARRLVFGYNEQFF	TGCAGTGCTAGAAGACTAGTATTCGGCTACAATGAGCAGTTCTTC
NA	NA	TRBJ2-3	TRBV27	CASRATGEKLDLSTDTQYF	TGTGCCAGCAGGGCCACCGGGGAAAAATTGGATCTAAGCACAGATACGCAGTATTTT
once	NA	TRBJ1-3	TRBV27	CASREGGANTIYF	TGTGCCAGCAGGGAGGGAGGAGCAAACACCATATATTTT
NA	NA	TRBJ2-1	TRBV11-2	CASRALATPYNEQFF	TGTGCCAGCAGGGCGCTAGCGACCCCGTACAATGAGCAGTTCTTC
few	NA	TRBJ2-7	TRBV30	CAWTDSLGYEQYF	TGTGCCTGGACGGATTCGCTGGGGTACGAGCAGTACTTC
few	NA	TRBJ2-5	TRBV7-9	CASSFPARWELETQYF	TGTGCCAGCAGCTTCCCTGCTCGGTGGGAGTTAGAGACCCAGTACTTC